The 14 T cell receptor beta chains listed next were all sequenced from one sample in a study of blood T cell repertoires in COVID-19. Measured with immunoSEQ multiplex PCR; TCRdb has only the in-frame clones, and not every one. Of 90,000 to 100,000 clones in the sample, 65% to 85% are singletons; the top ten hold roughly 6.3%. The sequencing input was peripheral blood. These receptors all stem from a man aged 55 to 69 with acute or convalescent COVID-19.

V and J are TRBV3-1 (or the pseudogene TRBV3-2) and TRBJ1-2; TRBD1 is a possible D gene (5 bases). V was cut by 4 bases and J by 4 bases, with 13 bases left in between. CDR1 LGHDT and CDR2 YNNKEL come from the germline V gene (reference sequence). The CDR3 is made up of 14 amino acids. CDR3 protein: CASSLFTGTYGYTF. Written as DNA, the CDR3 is TGTGCCAGCAGCCTCTTCACAGGAACCTATGGCTACACCTTC.

This CDR3 reads CAWGKNTEAFF. The CDR3 DNA is TGTGCCTGGGGCAAGAACACTGAAGCTTTCTTT. This chain links TRBV30 with TRBJ1-1; D call uncertain. V lost 5 bases and J lost 1, with 5 bases in between. The CDR3 is 11 residues long. Germline CDR1 is GTSNPN and CDR2 is SVGIG (reference sequence). Full variable domain (missing parts from reference TRBV30 and TRBJ1-1): SQTIHQWPATLVQPVGSPLSLECTVEGTSNPNLYWYRQAAGRGLQLLFYSVGIGQISSEVPQNLSASRPQDRQFILSSKKLLLSDSGFYLCAWGKNTEAFFGQGTRLTVV.

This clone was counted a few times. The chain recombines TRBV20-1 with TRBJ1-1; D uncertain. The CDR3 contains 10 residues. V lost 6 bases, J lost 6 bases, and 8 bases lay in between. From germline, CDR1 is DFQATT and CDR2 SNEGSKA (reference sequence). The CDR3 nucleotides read TGCAGTGCCAAGCATCCTGAAGCTTTCTTT. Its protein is CSAKHPEAFF.

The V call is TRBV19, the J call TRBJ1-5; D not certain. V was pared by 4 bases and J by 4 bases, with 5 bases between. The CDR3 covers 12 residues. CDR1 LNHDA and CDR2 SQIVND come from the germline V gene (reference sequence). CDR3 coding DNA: TGTGCCAGTAGTAGCAGGAATCAGCCCCAGCATTTT. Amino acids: CASSSRNQPQHF. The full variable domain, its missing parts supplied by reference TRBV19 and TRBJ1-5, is DGGITQSPKYLFRKEGQNVTLSCEQNLNHDAMYWYRQDPGQGLRLIYYSQIVNDFQKGDIAEGYSVSREKKESFPLTVTSAQKNPTAFYLCASSSRNQPQHFGDGTRLSIL.

The CDR3 region is CASSPFRVSVDGYTF. Written as DNA, the CDR3 is TGTGCCAGCAGCCCCTTCCGCGTATCCGTGGATGGCTACACCTTC. The genes are TRBV3-1 (or the pseudogene TRBV3-2) and TRBJ1-2; D not resolved. This CDR3 region has 15 residues. V was shortened by 4 bases and J by 6 bases, with 18 bases between the two germline ends. Germline V CDR1 and CDR2: LGHDT, YNNKEL (reference sequence).

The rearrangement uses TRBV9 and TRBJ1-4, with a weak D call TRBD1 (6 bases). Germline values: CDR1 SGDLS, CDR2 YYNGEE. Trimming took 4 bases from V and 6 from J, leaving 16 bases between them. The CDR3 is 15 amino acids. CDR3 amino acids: CASSLGGGAHEKLFF. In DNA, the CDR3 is TGTGCCAGCAGCCTAGGCGGGGGGGCGCATGAAAAACTGTTTTTT.

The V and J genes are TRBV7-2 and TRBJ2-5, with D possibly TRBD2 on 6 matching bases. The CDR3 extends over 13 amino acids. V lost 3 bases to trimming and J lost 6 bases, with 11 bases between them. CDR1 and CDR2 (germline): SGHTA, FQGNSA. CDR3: CASSFELAKTQYF. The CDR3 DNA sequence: TGTGCCAGCAGCTTTGAGCTAGCGAAGACCCAGTACTTC.

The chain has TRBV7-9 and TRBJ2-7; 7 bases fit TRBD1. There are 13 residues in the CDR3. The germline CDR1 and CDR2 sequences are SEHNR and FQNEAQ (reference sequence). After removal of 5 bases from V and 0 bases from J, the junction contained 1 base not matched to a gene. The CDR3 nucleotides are TGTGCCAGCAGCCGGGACAGCTCCTACGAGCAGTACTTC. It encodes CASSRDSSYEQYF. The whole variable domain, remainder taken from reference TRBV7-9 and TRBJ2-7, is DTGVSQNPRHKITKRGQNVTFRCDPISEHNRLYWYRQTLGQGPEFLTYFQNEAQLEKSRLLSDRFSAERPKGSFSTLEIQRTEQGDSAMYLCASSRDSSYEQYFGPGTRLTVT.

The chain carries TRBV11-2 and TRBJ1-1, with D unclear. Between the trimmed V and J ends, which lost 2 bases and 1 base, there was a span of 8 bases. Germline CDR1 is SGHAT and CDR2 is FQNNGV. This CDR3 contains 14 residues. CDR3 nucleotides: TGTGCCAGCAGCTTACCCCCACAGAACACTGAAGCTTTCTTT. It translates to CASSLPPQNTEAFF.

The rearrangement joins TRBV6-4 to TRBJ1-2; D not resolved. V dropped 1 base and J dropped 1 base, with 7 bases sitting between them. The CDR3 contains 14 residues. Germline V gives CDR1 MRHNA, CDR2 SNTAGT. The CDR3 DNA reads TGTGCCAGCAGTGACTGGCACAGTAACTATGGCTACACCTTC. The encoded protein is CASSDWHSNYGYTF.

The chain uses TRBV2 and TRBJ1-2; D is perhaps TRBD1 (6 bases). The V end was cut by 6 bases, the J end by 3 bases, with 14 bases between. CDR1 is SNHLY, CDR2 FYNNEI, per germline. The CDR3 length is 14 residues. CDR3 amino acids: CASRDRTAHYGYTF. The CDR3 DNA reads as TGTGCCAGCAGGGATCGGACAGCCCACTATGGCTACACCTTC.

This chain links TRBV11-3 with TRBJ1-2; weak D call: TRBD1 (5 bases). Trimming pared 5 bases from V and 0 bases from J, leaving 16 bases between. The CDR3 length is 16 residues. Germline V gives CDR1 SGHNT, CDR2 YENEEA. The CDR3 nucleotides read TGTGCCAGCAGCCCCCGGCACAGGCTAGCTAACTATGGCTACACCTTC. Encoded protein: CASSPRHRLANYGYTF.

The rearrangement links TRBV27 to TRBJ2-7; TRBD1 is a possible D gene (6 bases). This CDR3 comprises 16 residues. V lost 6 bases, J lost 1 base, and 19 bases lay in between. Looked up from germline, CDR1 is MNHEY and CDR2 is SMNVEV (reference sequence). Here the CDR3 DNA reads TGTGCCAGCAGCCCCCGAGGGCAGGGGAGATCCTACGAGCAGTACTTC. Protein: CASSPRGQGRSYEQYF.

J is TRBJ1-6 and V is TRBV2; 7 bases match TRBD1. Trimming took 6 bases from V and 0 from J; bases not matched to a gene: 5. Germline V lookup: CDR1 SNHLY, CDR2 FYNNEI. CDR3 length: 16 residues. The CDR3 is CASRGGQDSYNSPLHF. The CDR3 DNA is TGTGCCAGCAGGGGAGGACAGGACTCCTATAATTCACCCCTCCACTTT.